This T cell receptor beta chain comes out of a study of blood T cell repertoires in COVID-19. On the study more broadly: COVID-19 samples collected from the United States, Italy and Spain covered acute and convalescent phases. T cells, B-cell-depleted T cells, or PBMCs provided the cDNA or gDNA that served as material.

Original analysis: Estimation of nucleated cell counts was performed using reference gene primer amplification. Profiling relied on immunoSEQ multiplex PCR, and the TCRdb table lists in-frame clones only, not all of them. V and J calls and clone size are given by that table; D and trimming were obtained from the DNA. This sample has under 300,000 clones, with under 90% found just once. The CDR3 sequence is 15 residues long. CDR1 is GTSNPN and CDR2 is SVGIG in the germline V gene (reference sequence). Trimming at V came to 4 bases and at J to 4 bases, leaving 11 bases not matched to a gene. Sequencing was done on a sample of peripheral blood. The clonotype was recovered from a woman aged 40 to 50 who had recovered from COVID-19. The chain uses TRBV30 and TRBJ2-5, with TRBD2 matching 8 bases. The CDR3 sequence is CAWTKAGVVVETQYF. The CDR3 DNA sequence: TGTGCCTGGACCAAAGCGGGAGTGGTGGTAGAGACCCAGTACTTC.